One and the same sample provided the 5 T cell receptor beta chains below, sequenced in a study of T cell responses to AZD1222 COVID-19 vaccine. Here immunoSEQ multiplex PCR was the method, and the copy in TCRdb shows in-frame clones only, minus some. The profile shows about 170,000 clones, about nine tenths of them singletons. Sequences were derived from peripheral blood, sampled on day 0 of AZD1222 vaccination. The receptors stem from an adult in good health.

Worth noting for this clone: This specimen includes other DNA sequences encoding the same CDR3. The chain links TRBV2 to TRBJ1-2; no definite D call. The germline gives CDR1 SNHLY, CDR2 FYNNEI. The CDR3 spans 13 residues. Between the trimmed V and J ends, which lost 3 bases and 4 bases, there was a span of 9 bases. The CDR3 loop is CASSEGRTYGYTF. DNA for the CDR3: TGTGCCAGCAGTGAGGGCCGGACCTATGGCTACACCTTC.

The rearrangement joins TRBV5-8 to TRBJ2-7, with 11 bases aligning to TRBD1. The CDR3 runs to 16 residues. Germline CDR1 and CDR2: SGHTS and YDEGEE. With V trimmed by 0 bases and J by 2 bases, 4 bases remained unmatched. CDR3 bases: TGTGCCAGCAGCTTGGCGGGGGGACAGGGGGCCTACGAGCAGTACTTC. The encoded protein is CASSLAGGQGAYEQYF.

The chain couples TRBV2 to TRBJ2-7; D is perhaps TRBD1 (5 bases). The CDR3 runs to 13 residues. The germline gives CDR1 SNHLY, CDR2 FYNNEI. V was pared by 7 bases and J by 7 bases, with 17 bases between. Here the CDR3 reads CASILETVGEQYF. The CDR3 DNA sequence: TGTGCCAGCATATTAGAGACAGTAGGAGAGCAGTACTTC.

This clone is a singleton in its sample. The chain links TRBV7-8 to TRBJ1-1, with 8 bases lining up with TRBD1. This CDR3 region has 14 residues. Losses at the gene ends were 5 bases for V and 1 base for J; bases not matched to a gene: 3. Germline CDR1 is SGHVS and CDR2 is FQNEAQ. The chain's CDR3 is CASSHGQGNTEAFF. DNA of the CDR3: TGTGCCAGCAGCCACGGACAGGGGAACACTGAAGCTTTCTTT.

V usage is TRBV19 and J usage is TRBJ1-2, with TRBD1 as a possible D gene (6 bases). Trimming cost V 10 bases and J 2 bases, with 17 bases left between them. Germline CDR1 LNHDA, CDR2 SQIVND (reference sequence). This CDR3 has 14 residues. The CDR3 coding sequence is TGTGCCACCACACTTAGGACAGAAAACTATGGCTACACCTTC. It is translated as CATTLRTENYGYTF. Full variable domain (outside the CDR3, taken from reference TRBV19 and TRBJ1-2): DGGITQSPKYLFRKEGQNVTLSCEQNLNHDAMYWYRQDPGQGLRLIYYSQIVNDFQKGDIAEGYSVSREKKESFPLTVTSAQKNPTAFYLCATTLRTENYGYTFGSGTRLTVV.